These T cell receptor beta chains were read from a single sample in a study of STAT3 mutations in large granular lymphocyte leukemia. Sequenced by immunoSEQ multiplex PCR; TCRdb stores in-frame clones only, minus some. This table holds approximately 25,000 clones, 94% found once. The sample taken for sequencing was peripheral blood mononuclear cells. The receptors were sampled from a man between 35 and 55 years old with T-cell large granular lymphocyte leukemia. Some clones in this sample may be carry-over from other donors' samples. The CDR3 runs from the conserved cysteine through the conserved F or W. D genes are given only for firm matches. Rows may omit the clone size; those that give it use once, few, many or a size class.

v_call: TRBV7-2; d_call: TRBD1; j_call: TRBJ1-2; clone_size: NA; cdr3_aa: CASSSARRGEAGYTF; cdr3_nt: TGTGCCAGCAGCTCCGCCCGCAGGGGGGAAGCTGGCTACACCTTC
v_call: TRBV30; d_call: NA; j_call: TRBJ1-1; clone_size: NA; cdr3_aa: CAWSVQRDSTNTEAFF; cdr3_nt: TGTGCCTGGAGTGTACAACGAGACAGCACGAACACTGAAGCTTTCTTT
v_call: TRBV18; d_call: NA; j_call: TRBJ1-2; clone_size: NA; cdr3_aa: CASSPPVSRGLAGGYTF; cdr3_nt: TGTGCCAGCTCACCACCGGTATCCAGGGGCCTGGCTGGGGGCTACACCTTC
v_call: TRBV7-9; d_call: NA; j_call: TRBJ1-2; clone_size: NA; cdr3_aa: CASSLERGYTF; cdr3_nt: TGTGCCAGCAGCTTAGAGCGCGGCTACACCTTC
v_call: TRBV2; d_call: NA; j_call: TRBJ2-2; clone_size: NA; cdr3_aa: CASSESGPGVYTGELFF; cdr3_nt: TGTGCCAGCAGTGAATCGGGGCCAGGGGTGTACACCGGGGAGCTGTTTTTT
v_call: TRBV20-1; d_call: NA; j_call: TRBJ1-4; clone_size: once; cdr3_aa: CSAHKNEKLFF; cdr3_nt: TGCAGTGCTCATAAGAATGAAAAACTGTTTTTT
v_call: TRBV30; d_call: NA; j_call: TRBJ1-2; clone_size: NA; cdr3_aa: CAWRPDNYGYTF; cdr3_nt: TGTGCCTGGAGACCTGATAACTATGGCTACACCTTC
v_call: TRBV6-5; d_call: TRBD1; j_call: TRBJ1-6; clone_size: once; cdr3_aa: CASSYSGQNNSPLHF; cdr3_nt: TGTGCCAGCAGTTACTCGGGACAGAATAATTCACCCCTCCACTTT
v_call: TRBV18; d_call: NA; j_call: TRBJ1-4; clone_size: NA; cdr3_aa: CASSPLKGLRDEKLFF; cdr3_nt: TGTGCCAGCTCACCCCTAAAAGGCCTTAGGGATGAAAAACTGTTTTTT
v_call: TRBV5-4; d_call: TRBD1; j_call: TRBJ1-2; clone_size: NA; cdr3_aa: CASSLEARGLDYGYTF; cdr3_nt: TGTGCCAGCAGCTTGGAGGCCAGGGGGCTGGACTATGGCTACACCTTC
v_call: TRBV27; d_call: NA; j_call: TRBJ2-7; clone_size: NA; cdr3_aa: CASRKGDWEMKNEQYF; cdr3_nt: TGTGCCAGCAGGAAAGGGGATTGGGAAATGAAGAACGAGCAGTACTTC
v_call: TRBV7-9; d_call: NA; j_call: TRBJ2-7; clone_size: NA; cdr3_aa: CASIGGSYEQYF; cdr3_nt: TGTGCCAGCATTGGAGGGTCCTACGAGCAGTACTTC
v_call: TRBV5-1; d_call: TRBD2; j_call: TRBJ2-7; clone_size: NA; cdr3_aa: CASSTGLAVYEQYF; cdr3_nt: TGCGCCAGCAGCACGGGACTAGCGGTCTACGAGCAGTACTTC
v_call: TRBV27; d_call: NA; j_call: TRBJ2-7; clone_size: NA; cdr3_aa: CASSLSQVYEQYF; cdr3_nt: TGTGCCAGCAGTTTATCACAAGTGTACGAGCAGTACTTC
v_call: TRBV7-9; d_call: TRBD1; j_call: TRBJ2-7; clone_size: NA; cdr3_aa: CASSLVWGQGIYEQYF; cdr3_nt: TGTGCCAGCAGCTTAGTTTGGGGACAGGGGATTTACGAGCAGTACTTC
v_call: TRBV9; d_call: NA; j_call: TRBJ2-2; clone_size: NA; cdr3_aa: CASSASGDPGELFF; cdr3_nt: TGTGCCAGCAGCGCCTCGGGGGATCCCGGGGAGCTGTTTTTT
v_call: TRBV9; d_call: TRBD1; j_call: TRBJ2-3; clone_size: NA; cdr3_aa: CASSPQGANPSTDTQYF; cdr3_nt: TGTGCCAGCAGCCCTCAGGGGGCCAACCCTAGCACAGATACGCAGTATTTT
v_call: TRBV30; d_call: NA; j_call: TRBJ1-1; clone_size: NA; cdr3_aa: CAWSATVNTEAFF; cdr3_nt: TGTGCCTGGAGTGCCACAGTGAACACTGAAGCTTTCTTT
v_call: TRBV5-1; d_call: NA; j_call: TRBJ2-5; clone_size: NA; cdr3_aa: CASSLVVGFQETQYF; cdr3_nt: TGCGCCAGCAGCTTGGTGGTTGGATTTCAAGAGACCCAGTACTTC
v_call: TRBV5-1; d_call: NA; j_call: TRBJ1-2; clone_size: NA; cdr3_aa: CASSPRAGQEGLPLYGYTF; cdr3_nt: TGCGCCAGCAGCCCGCGCGCCGGGCAGGAGGGTCTCCCACTCTATGGCTACACCTTC
v_call: TRBV6-6; d_call: NA; j_call: TRBJ2-7; clone_size: NA; cdr3_aa: CASSPTPGNYEQYF; cdr3_nt: TGTGCCAGCAGTCCCACCCCGGGCAACTACGAGCAGTACTTC
v_call: TRBV9; d_call: NA; j_call: TRBJ1-3; clone_size: NA; cdr3_aa: CASSVGSSGNTIYF; cdr3_nt: TGTGCCAGCAGCGTAGGTAGCTCTGGAAACACCATATATTTT
v_call: TRBV19; d_call: NA; j_call: TRBJ2-2; clone_size: NA; cdr3_aa: CASSIANLGDGELFF; cdr3_nt: TGTGCCAGTAGTATCGCCAATCTCGGGGATGGGGAGCTGTTTTTT
v_call: TRBV9; d_call: TRBD2; j_call: TRBJ2-7; clone_size: NA; cdr3_aa: CASSGTSPSGEQYF; cdr3_nt: TGTGCCAGCAGCGGGACTAGCCCGTCTGGGGAGCAGTACTTC
v_call: TRBV6-5; d_call: NA; j_call: TRBJ2-3; clone_size: NA; cdr3_aa: CASSPGTTQYF; cdr3_nt: TGTGCCAGCAGCCCCGGGACTACGCAGTATTTT
v_call: TRBV18; d_call: NA; j_call: TRBJ2-7; clone_size: NA; cdr3_aa: CASSQGQGPNEQYF; cdr3_nt: TGTGCCAGCTCACAAGGGCAGGGGCCCAACGAGCAGTACTTC
v_call: TRBV5-4; d_call: NA; j_call: TRBJ1-1; clone_size: NA; cdr3_aa: CASSFGQGGTEAFF; cdr3_nt: TGTGCCAGCAGCTTTGGGCAGGGTGGGACTGAAGCTTTCTTT
v_call: TRBV5-1; d_call: NA; j_call: TRBJ2-7; clone_size: NA; cdr3_aa: CASSLDRESYEQYF; cdr3_nt: TGCGCCAGCAGCTTGGACAGGGAGTCCTACGAGCAGTACTTC
v_call: TRBV4-3; d_call: NA; j_call: TRBJ1-3; clone_size: NA; cdr3_aa: CASSQEGQVGNTIYF; cdr3_nt: TGCGCCAGCAGCCAAGAAGGGCAAGTAGGAAACACCATATATTTT
v_call: TRBV5-5; d_call: NA; j_call: TRBJ1-2; clone_size: few; cdr3_aa: CASSLDTADYGYTF; cdr3_nt: TGTGCCAGCAGCTTAGATACAGCGGACTATGGCTACACCTTC
v_call: TRBV30; d_call: TRBD2; j_call: TRBJ2-1; clone_size: NA; cdr3_aa: CAWSSGGGVWFF; cdr3_nt: TGTGCCTGGAGTAGCGGGGGGGGAGTCTGGTTCTTC
v_call: TRBV6-5; d_call: NA; j_call: TRBJ2-2; clone_size: NA; cdr3_aa: CASMPESYTGELFF; cdr3_nt: TGTGCCAGCATGCCCGAGAGTTACACCGGGGAGCTGTTTTTT
v_call: TRBV7-2; d_call: TRBD1; j_call: TRBJ1-2; clone_size: NA; cdr3_aa: CASSWTGVEGYTF; cdr3_nt: TGTGCCAGCAGCTGGACAGGGGTGGAGGGCTACACCTTC
v_call: TRBV4-3; d_call: NA; j_call: TRBJ1-1; clone_size: once; cdr3_aa: CASSQDLGSEAFF; cdr3_nt: TGCGCCAGCAGCCAAGATCTGGGTTCTGAAGCTTTCTTT
v_call: TRBV7-9; d_call: NA; j_call: TRBJ2-7; clone_size: NA; cdr3_aa: CASSQPPRTVSYEQYF; cdr3_nt: TGTGCCAGCAGCCAGCCCCCCCGGACTGTCTCCTACGAGCAGTACTTC
v_call: TRBV9; d_call: TRBD2; j_call: TRBJ2-1; clone_size: NA; cdr3_aa: CASSVWAGGQNEQFF; cdr3_nt: TGTGCCAGCAGCGTATGGGCGGGGGGGCAAAATGAGCAGTTCTTC
v_call: TRBV28; d_call: NA; j_call: TRBJ2-2; clone_size: NA; cdr3_aa: CASSLVLAGELFF; cdr3_nt: TGTGCCAGCAGTTTGGTACTGGCCGGGGAGCTGTTTTTT
v_call: TRBV27; d_call: TRBD1; j_call: TRBJ1-5; clone_size: NA; cdr3_aa: CASSLSNRGDQPQHF; cdr3_nt: TGTGCCAGCAGTTTATCAAACAGGGGTGATCAGCCCCAGCATTTT
v_call: TRBV11-2; d_call: NA; j_call: TRBJ1-1; clone_size: once; cdr3_aa: CASSLGDGEAFF; cdr3_nt: TGTGCCAGCAGCCTCGGGGACGGTGAAGCTTTCTTT
v_call: TRBV9; d_call: TRBD2; j_call: TRBJ2-7; clone_size: NA; cdr3_aa: CASSGEGGDFSGEQYF; cdr3_nt: TGTGCCAGCAGCGGCGAGGGAGGGGATTTTTCGGGAGAGCAGTACTTC
v_call: TRBV4-1; d_call: TRBD1; j_call: TRBJ1-2; clone_size: NA; cdr3_aa: CASSQAGGPAYGYTF; cdr3_nt: TGCGCCAGCAGCCAAGCAGGGGGTCCGGCCTATGGCTACACCTTC
v_call: TRBV25-1; d_call: NA; j_call: TRBJ1-4; clone_size: NA; cdr3_aa: CASSDWGYANEKLFF; cdr3_nt: TGTGCCAGCAGTGACTGGGGGTACGCTAATGAAAAACTGTTTTTT
v_call: TRBV19; d_call: NA; j_call: TRBJ2-2; clone_size: NA; cdr3_aa: CASSSSGELFF; cdr3_nt: TGTGCCAGTAGTAGCTCCGGGGAGCTGTTTTTT
v_call: TRBV5-4; d_call: NA; j_call: TRBJ1-4; clone_size: NA; cdr3_aa: CASSPQGRGEKLFF; cdr3_nt: TGTGCCAGCAGCCCCCAGGGGCGAGGTGAAAAACTGTTTTTT
v_call: TRBV18; d_call: TRBD1; j_call: TRBJ2-3; clone_size: NA; cdr3_aa: CASTGDRGRKDTQYF; cdr3_nt: TGTGCCAGCACTGGGGACAGGGGGCGTAAAGATACGCAGTATTTT